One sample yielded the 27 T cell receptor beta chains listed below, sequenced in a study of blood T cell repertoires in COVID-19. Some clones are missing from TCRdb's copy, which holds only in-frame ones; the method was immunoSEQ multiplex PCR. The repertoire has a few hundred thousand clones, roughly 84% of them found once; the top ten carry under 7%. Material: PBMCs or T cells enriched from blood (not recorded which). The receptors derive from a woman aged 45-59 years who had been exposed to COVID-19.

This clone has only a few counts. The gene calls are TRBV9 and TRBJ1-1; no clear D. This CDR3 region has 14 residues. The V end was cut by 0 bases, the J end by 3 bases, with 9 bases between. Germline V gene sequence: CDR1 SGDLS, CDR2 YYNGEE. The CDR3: CASSVGGGYTEAFF. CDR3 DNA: TGTGCCAGCAGCGTAGGGGGAGGATACACTGAAGCTTTCTTT.

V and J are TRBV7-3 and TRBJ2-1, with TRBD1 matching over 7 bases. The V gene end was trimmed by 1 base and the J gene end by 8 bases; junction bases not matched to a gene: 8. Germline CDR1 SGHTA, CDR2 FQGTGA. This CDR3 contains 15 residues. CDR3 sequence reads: CASSLRQGVWDEQFF. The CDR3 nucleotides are TGTGCCAGCAGCTTAAGGCAGGGGGTCTGGGATGAGCAGTTCTTC.

The CDR3 DNA follows: TGTGCCAGCAGCCTCCCCGGGAGGCCCCACGAGCAGTACTTC. It is translated as CASSLPGRPHEQYF. The chain employs TRBV3-1 (or the pseudogene TRBV3-2) and TRBJ2-7, with 7 bases matching TRBD2. Germline V gene data show CDR1 as LGHDT and CDR2 as YNNKEL (reference sequence). The length of the CDR3 is 14 residues. The trim removed 4 bases at V and 5 bases at J, leaving 8 bases unmatched.

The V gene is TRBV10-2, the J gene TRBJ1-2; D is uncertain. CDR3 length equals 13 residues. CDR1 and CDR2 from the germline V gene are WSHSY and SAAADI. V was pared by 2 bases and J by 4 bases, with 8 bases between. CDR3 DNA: TGCGCCAGCAGTGAGGTGAGGAGCTATGGCTACACCTTC. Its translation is CASSEVRSYGYTF.

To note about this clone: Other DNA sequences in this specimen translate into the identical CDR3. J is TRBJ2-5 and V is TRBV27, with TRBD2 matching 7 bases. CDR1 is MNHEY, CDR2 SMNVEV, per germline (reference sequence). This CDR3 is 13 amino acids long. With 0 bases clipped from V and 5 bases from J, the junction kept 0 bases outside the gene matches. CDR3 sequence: CASSLSGGETQYF. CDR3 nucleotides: TGTGCCAGCAGTTTATCGGGGGGGGAGACCCAGTACTTC.

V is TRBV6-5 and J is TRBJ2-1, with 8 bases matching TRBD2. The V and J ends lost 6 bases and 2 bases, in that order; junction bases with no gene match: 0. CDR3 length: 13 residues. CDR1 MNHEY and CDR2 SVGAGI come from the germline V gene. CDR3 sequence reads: CASRRGAYNEQFF. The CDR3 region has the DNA TGTGCCAGCAGGCGGGGGGCCTACAATGAGCAGTTCTTC.

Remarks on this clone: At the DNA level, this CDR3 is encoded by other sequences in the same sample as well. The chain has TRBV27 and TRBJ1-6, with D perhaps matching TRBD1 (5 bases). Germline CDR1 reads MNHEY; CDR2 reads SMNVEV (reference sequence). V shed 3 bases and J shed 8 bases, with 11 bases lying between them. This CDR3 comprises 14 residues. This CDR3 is CASSLSGVDSPLHF. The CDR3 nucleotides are TGTGCCAGCAGTTTGTCGGGGGTGGATTCACCCCTCCACTTT.

DNA for the CDR3: TGTGCCAGCAGCTACAGGGTTGGGTCTGGAAACACCATATATTTT. Translation gives CASSYRVGSGNTIYF. The V call is TRBV5-6, the J call TRBJ1-3, with a weak D call TRBD1 (6 bases). The CDR3 extends over 15 amino acids. Germline assignment: CDR1 SGHDT and CDR2 YYEEEE. Trimming removed 3 bases at V and 1 base at J, with 11 bases between. Combining the CDR3 with reference TRBV5-6 and TRBJ1-3 gives the whole variable domain DAGVTQSPTHLIKTRGQQVTLRCSPKSGHDTVSWYQQALGQGPQFIFQYYEEEERQRGNFPDRFSGHQFPNYSSELNVNALLLGDSALYLCASSYRVGSGNTIYFGEGSWLTVV.

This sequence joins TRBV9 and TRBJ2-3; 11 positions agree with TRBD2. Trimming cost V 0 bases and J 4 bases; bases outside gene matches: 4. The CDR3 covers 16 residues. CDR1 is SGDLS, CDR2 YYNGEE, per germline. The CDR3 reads CASSVGSGGAADTQYF. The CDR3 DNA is TGTGCCAGCAGCGTAGGTAGCGGGGGGGCGGCAGATACGCAGTATTTT. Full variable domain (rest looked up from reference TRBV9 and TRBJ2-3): DSGVTQTPKHLITATGQRVTLRCSPRSGDLSVYWYQQSLDQGLQFLIQYYNGEERAKGNILERFSAQQFPDLHSELNLSSLELGDSALYFCASSVGSGGAADTQYFGPGTRLTVL.

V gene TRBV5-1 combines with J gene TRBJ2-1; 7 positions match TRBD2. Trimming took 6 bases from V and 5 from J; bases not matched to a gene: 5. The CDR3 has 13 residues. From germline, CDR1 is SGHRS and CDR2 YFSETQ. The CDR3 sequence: CASTEGLNNEQFF. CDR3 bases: TGCGCCAGCACCGAGGGACTAAACAATGAGCAGTTCTTC.

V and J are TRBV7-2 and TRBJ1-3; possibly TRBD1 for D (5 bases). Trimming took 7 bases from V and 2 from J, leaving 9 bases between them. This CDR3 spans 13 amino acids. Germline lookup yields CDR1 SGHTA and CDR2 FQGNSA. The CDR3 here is CASTRGAGNTIYF. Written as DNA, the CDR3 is TGTGCCAGCACCCGGGGGGCTGGAAACACCATATATTTT. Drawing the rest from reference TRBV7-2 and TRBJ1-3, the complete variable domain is GAGVSQSPSNKVTEKGKDVELRCDPISGHTALYWYRQSLGQGLEFLIYFQGNSAPDKSGLPSDRFSAERTGGSVSTLTIQRTQQEDSAVYLCASTRGAGNTIYFGEGSWLTVV.

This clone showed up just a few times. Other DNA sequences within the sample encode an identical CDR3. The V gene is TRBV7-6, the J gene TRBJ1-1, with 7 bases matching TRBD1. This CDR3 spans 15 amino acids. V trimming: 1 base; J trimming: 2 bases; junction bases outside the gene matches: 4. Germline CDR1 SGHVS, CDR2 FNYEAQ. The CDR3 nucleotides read TGTGCCAGCAGCTTAGGACAGGGCGGAAACACTGAAGCTTTCTTT. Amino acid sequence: CASSLGQGGNTEAFF.

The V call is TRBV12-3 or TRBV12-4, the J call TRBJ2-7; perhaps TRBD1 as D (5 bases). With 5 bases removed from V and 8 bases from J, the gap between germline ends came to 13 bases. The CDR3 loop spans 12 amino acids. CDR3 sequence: CASSPPQGKQYF. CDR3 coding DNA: TGTGCCAGCAGTCCCCCCCAGGGTAAGCAGTACTTC.

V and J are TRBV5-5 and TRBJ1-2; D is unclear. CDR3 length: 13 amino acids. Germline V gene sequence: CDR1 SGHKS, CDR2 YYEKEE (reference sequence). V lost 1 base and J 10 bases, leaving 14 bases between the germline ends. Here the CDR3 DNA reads TGTGCCAGCAGCTTGAGTGTCAGCGTGGACTACACCTTC. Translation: CASSLSVSVDYTF.

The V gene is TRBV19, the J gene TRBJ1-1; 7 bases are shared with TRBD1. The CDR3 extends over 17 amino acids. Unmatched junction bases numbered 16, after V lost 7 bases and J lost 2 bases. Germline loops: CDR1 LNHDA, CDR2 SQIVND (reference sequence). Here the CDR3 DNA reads TGTGCCAGTACCCGCCGGGACAGACTTACCCTTAACACTGAAGCTTTCTTT. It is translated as CASTRRDRLTLNTEAFF.

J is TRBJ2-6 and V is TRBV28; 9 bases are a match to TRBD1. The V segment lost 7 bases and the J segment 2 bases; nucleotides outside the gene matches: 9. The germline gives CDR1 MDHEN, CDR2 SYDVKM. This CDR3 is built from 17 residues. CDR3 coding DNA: TGTGCCAGCAATCCGACAGGGGGGGTAACTGGGGCCAACGTCCTGACTTTC. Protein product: CASNPTGGVTGANVLTF.

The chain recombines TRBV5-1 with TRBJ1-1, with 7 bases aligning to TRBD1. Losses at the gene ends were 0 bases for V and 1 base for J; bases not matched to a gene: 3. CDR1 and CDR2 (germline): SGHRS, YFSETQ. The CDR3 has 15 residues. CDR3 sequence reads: CASSLARGSNTEAFF. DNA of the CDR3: TGCGCCAGCAGCTTGGCCAGGGGGTCGAACACTGAAGCTTTCTTT.

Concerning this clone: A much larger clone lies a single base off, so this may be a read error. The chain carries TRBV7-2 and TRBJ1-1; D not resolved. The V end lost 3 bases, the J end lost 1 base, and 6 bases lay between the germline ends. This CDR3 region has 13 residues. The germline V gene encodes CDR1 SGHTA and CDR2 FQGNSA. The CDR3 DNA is TGTGCCAGCAGCTTCTCAGGGAACACTGAAGCTTTCTTT. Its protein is CASSFSGNTEAFF.

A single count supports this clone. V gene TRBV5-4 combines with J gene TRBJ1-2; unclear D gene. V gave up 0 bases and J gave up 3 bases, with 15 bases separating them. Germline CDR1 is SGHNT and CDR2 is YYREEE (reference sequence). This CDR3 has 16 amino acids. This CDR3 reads CASSLDEAPWHYGYTF. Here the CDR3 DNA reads TGTGCCAGCAGCTTGGATGAGGCCCCCTGGCACTATGGCTACACCTTC.

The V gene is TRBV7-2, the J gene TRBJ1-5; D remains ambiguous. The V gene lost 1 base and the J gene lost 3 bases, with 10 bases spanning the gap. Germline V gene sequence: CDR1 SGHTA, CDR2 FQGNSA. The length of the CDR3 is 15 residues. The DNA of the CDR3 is TGTGCCAGCAGCTTAGGGTCAGGCAACAATCAGCCCCAGCATTTT. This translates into CASSLGSGNNQPQHF.

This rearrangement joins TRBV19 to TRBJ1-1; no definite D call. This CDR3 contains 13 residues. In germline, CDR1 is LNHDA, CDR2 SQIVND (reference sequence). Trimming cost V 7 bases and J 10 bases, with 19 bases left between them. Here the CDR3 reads CASTYRESARAFF. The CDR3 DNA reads TGTGCCAGTACCTACCGGGAGTCGGCTCGAGCTTTCTTT.

The CDR3 DNA reads TGTGCCAGCAGCATGGGACAGGGGGCGGAAGAGCAGTACTTC. Amino acids: CASSMGQGAEEQYF. This rearrangement joins TRBV6-5 to TRBJ2-7, with TRBD1 identical over 12 bases. Germline values: CDR1 MNHEY, CDR2 SVGAGI. The CDR3 is 14 amino acids. Trimming took 6 bases from V and 7 from J; bases not matched to a gene: 7.

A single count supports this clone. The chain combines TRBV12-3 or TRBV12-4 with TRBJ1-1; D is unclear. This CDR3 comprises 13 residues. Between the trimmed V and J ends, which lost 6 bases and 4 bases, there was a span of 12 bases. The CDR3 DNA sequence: TGTGCCAGCAGCACCATCGGTGTCACTGAAGCTTTCTTT. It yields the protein CASSTIGVTEAFF.

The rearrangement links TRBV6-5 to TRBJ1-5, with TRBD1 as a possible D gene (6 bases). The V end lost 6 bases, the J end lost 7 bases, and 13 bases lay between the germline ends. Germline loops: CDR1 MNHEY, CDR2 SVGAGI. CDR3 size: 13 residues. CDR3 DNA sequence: TGTGCCAGCAGACAGACACAGGGACAGCCCCAGCATTTT. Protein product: CASRQTQGQPQHF.

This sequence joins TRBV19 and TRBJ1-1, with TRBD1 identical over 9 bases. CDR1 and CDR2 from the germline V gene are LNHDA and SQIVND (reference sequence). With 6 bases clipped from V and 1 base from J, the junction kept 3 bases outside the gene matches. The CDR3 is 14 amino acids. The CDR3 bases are TGTGCCAGTAGCCGGGGACAGGGGAACACTGAAGCTTTCTTT. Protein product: CASSRGQGNTEAFF.

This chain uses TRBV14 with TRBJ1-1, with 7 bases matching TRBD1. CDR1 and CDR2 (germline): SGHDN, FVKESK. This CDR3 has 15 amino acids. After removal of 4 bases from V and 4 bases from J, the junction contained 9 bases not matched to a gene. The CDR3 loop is CASSLRTGGVTEAFF. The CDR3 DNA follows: TGTGCCAGCAGCCTAAGGACAGGCGGGGTCACTGAAGCTTTCTTT.

DNA of the CDR3: TGTGCCAGCAGGGCAGGGCTTAATTCACCCCTCCACTTT. It translates to CASRAGLNSPLHF. This chain joins TRBV25-1 and TRBJ1-6; the D gene is possibly TRBD1 (5 bases). The CDR3 is 13 amino acids. V shed 6 bases and J shed 6 bases, with 9 bases lying between them. CDR1 is MGHDK and CDR2 is SYGVNS in the germline V gene.